These 16 T cell receptor beta chains share one sample of origin, sequenced in a study of blood T cell repertoires in COVID-19. Data came from immunoSEQ multiplex PCR; TCRdb stores just in-frame clones and leaves some out. In the table there are approximately 240,000 clones, 80% to 95% of which are singletons. Specimen: PBMCs or T cells enriched from blood (not recorded which). The receptors derive from a woman aged 18-30 years who had recovered from COVID-19.

The chain joins TRBV19 to TRBJ2-5, with 9 bases aligning to TRBD1. The ends lost 7 bases at V and 10 bases at J; junction bases unmatched: 10. From germline, CDR1 is LNHDA and CDR2 SQIVND (reference sequence). This CDR3 is 13 amino acids long. The CDR3: CASKGQGQVGQYF. The CDR3 bases are TGTGCCAGTAAAGGACAGGGGCAAGTAGGCCAGTACTTC.

The V and J genes are TRBV28 and TRBJ1-4; the D is unclear. With 4 bases removed from V and 0 bases from J, the gap between germline ends came to 3 bases. The CDR3 extends over 13 amino acids. CDR1 and CDR2 from the germline V gene are MDHEN and SYDVKM. CDR3 DNA: TGTGCCAGCAGTTCCGCAACTAATGAAAAACTGTTTTTT. Its protein product is CASSSATNEKLFF.

V is TRBV28 and J is TRBJ1-2; tentatively, D is TRBD1 (5 bases). V gave up 2 bases and J gave up 2 bases, with 9 bases separating them. This CDR3 comprises 14 residues. Germline CDR1 is MDHEN and CDR2 is SYDVKM. CDR3 sequence reads: CASSLGAGNYGYTF. The CDR3 bases are TGTGCCAGCAGTTTAGGGGCAGGGAACTATGGCTACACCTTC.

This clone was detected only once. The chain's CDR3 is CASSGRPLNTGELFF. As DNA, the CDR3 is TGTGCCAGCAGCGGGAGGCCATTAAACACCGGGGAGCTGTTTTTT. The chain has TRBV9 and TRBJ2-2, with D possibly matching TRBD2 (5 bases). Trimming pared 3 bases from V and 2 bases from J, leaving 11 bases between. CDR3 size: 15 residues. The germline CDR1 and CDR2 sequences are SGDLS and YYNGEE.

This chain connects TRBV12-3 or TRBV12-4 to TRBJ2-3, with a weak D call TRBD1 (5 bases). The CDR3 is 11 residues long. Trimming pared 5 bases from V and 8 bases from J, leaving 8 bases between. The CDR3 here is CASSQGATQYF. The DNA for the CDR3 is TGTGCCAGCAGTCAGGGTGCTACGCAGTATTTT.

The J gene is TRBJ1-1, the V gene TRBV29-1; D unresolved. V lost 5 bases to trimming and J lost 0 bases, with 13 bases between them. Germline V gives CDR1 SQVTM, CDR2 ANQGSEA. The CDR3 covers 14 residues. This chain's CDR3 is CSVKFPSMNTEAFF. CDR3 DNA: TGCAGCGTTAAATTTCCGAGCATGAACACTGAAGCTTTCTTT. Filled out from reference TRBV29-1 and TRBJ1-1, the complete variable domain reads SAVISQKPSRDICQRGTSLTIQCQVDSQVTMMFWYRQQPGQSLTLIATANQGSEATYESGFVIDKFPISRPNLTFSTLTVSNMSPEDSSIYLCSVKFPSMNTEAFFGQGTRLTVV.

The rearrangement links TRBV11-3 to TRBJ1-2; 8 nucleotides align to TRBD1. From germline, CDR1 is SGHNT and CDR2 YENEEA. The CDR3 extends over 17 amino acids. J was trimmed by 1 base and V by 5 bases; bases with no gene match: 12. This CDR3 is CASSLGTGLWFNYGYTF. CDR3 bases: TGTGCCAGCAGCCTAGGGACAGGTCTTTGGTTTAACTATGGCTACACCTTC.

This chain connects TRBV7-2 to TRBJ1-5; TRBD1 matches 8 bases. Germline loops: CDR1 SGHTA, CDR2 FQGNSA. Trimming took 5 bases from V and 4 from J; bases not matched to a gene: 7. CDR3 length equals 15 residues. Here the CDR3 DNA reads TGTGCCAGCAGCCTCGGGACAGGTCATAATCAGCCCCAGCATTTT. This translates into CASSLGTGHNQPQHF.

This clone showed up just once. The chain couples TRBV18 to TRBJ2-5; D is possibly TRBD2 (7 bases). Trimming took 3 bases from V and 5 from J, leaving 19 bases between them. In germline, CDR1 is KGHSH, CDR2 LQKENI. This CDR3 spans 16 amino acids. The CDR3 loop reads CASSPFGGQVGETQYF. CDR3 sequence (DNA): TGTGCCAGCTCACCCTTCGGGGGGCAGGTCGGGGAGACCCAGTACTTC.

J is TRBJ1-2 and V is TRBV21-1. TRBV21-1 is assigned pseudogene status. The CDR3 totals 13 residues. In DNA form, the CDR3 reads TGTGCCAGCAGCACATCACTTGAAGATGGCTACACCTTC. It yields the protein CASSTSLEDGYTF.

This clone was counted a few times. This chain links TRBV15 with TRBJ1-1; unclear D gene. This CDR3 has 14 amino acids. The germline V gene encodes CDR1 LNHNV and CDR2 YYDKDF (reference sequence). The germline V and J ends were trimmed by 2 bases and 1 base, with 8 bases remaining between them. The CDR3, as DNA: TGTGCCACCAGCAGAAGATTCGGGAACACTGAAGCTTTCTTT. This gives the protein CATSRRFGNTEAFF.

V gene TRBV2 combines with J gene TRBJ2-1; TRBD2 agrees at 11 bases. The trim removed 5 bases at V and 4 bases at J, leaving 16 bases unmatched. The CDR3 sequence is 19 residues long. Germline V gene lookup returns CDR1 SNHLY and CDR2 FYNNEI. The CDR3 sequence: CASSPRRASGGLLYNEQFF. Here the CDR3 DNA reads TGTGCCAGCAGTCCCCGGAGGGCTAGCGGGGGGCTCTTATACAATGAGCAGTTCTTC.

This chain uses TRBV19 with TRBJ1-1, with unresolved D. Germline CDR1 and CDR2: LNHDA and SQIVND (reference sequence). The CDR3 is made up of 14 amino acids. V lost 3 bases to trimming and J lost 6 bases, with 14 bases between them. DNA for the CDR3: TGTGCCAGTAGTATTTCTCGACTTGGCCCTGAAGCTTTCTTT. As protein: CASSISRLGPEAFF.

The chain uses TRBV4-1 and TRBJ1-2; 8 bases are a match to TRBD1. The V segment lost 7 bases and the J segment 6 bases; nucleotides outside the gene matches: 10. This CDR3 region has 14 residues. Germline V CDR1 and CDR2: MGHRA, YSYEKL. CDR3 coding DNA: TGCGCCAGCACCACGCCAGGGGGCGTTAATGGCTACACCTTC. Translation: CASTTPGGVNGYTF.

This chain uses TRBV11-2 with TRBJ2-7, with TRBD2 matching over 11 bases. The length of the CDR3 is 16 residues. CDR1 SGHAT and CDR2 FQNNGV come from the germline V gene. V lost 5 bases and J lost 4; bases outside the gene matches: 10. For the CDR3, the DNA is TGTGCCAGCAGCCCGGGACTAGCGGACCAATTATACGAGCAGTACTTC. Encoded protein: CASSPGLADQLYEQYF.

V and J are TRBV28 and TRBJ1-2; 7 bases agree with TRBD1. Germline loops: CDR1 MDHEN, CDR2 SYDVKM. The CDR3 loop spans 13 amino acids. V gave up 7 bases and J gave up 4 bases; unmatched junction bases: 6. As DNA, the CDR3 is TGTGCCAGCAACTTCGGGACAGTCTATGGCTACACCTTC. Its translation is CASNFGTVYGYTF.